This TCR beta chain was profiled in a study of blood T cell repertoires in COVID-19 (dated by TCRdb to the early 2020s). Broadly, across the study: Samples covering the acute and convalescent phases of COVID-19 were provided by collaborators in the United States, Italy and Spain. The repertoires were released in a freely available public database intended as a resource for research on the immune response to SARS-CoV-2. HLA class I and class II types, where available, came from metadata supplied by the sample provider rather than from assay-based typing. Samples were obtained from the ongoing ImmuneRACE study (first 160 participants) and from 1,254 subjects provided by 6 global collaborators. The material from the prospective study consisted of cDNA or gDNA derived from T cells, B-cell-depleted T cells, or PBMCs. Deeply sampled blood TCRbeta repertoires from subjects exposed to, actively infected with, or recovered from COVID-19 were included in the dataset. A de-identified subject ID, COVID-19 status, age in years and sex were almost always included in the sample metadata. The paper's findings and limits, for the study overall: Clinical and demographic metadata were provided uncurated, with the amount varying by source and participant.

For this chain, trimming is 6 bases at the V end and 5 bases at the J end, and the number of junction bases without a gene match is 3. The germline V gene yields KGHSH for CDR1 and LQKENI for CDR2. Taken from cysteine to phenylalanine, the CDR3 has 14 residues. Left in the record is the CDR3 DNA by itself, 42 bases read in frame from the first base. TCRbeta CDR3 regions were amplified from genomic DNA using the immunoSEQ Assay, a bias-controlled multiplex PCR. The paper's data handling went like this. Nucleated cell counts per sample were estimated from amplification of reference gene primers within the assay. To quantify the absolute abundance of each unique TCRbeta CDR3 rearrangement, sequence reads were collapsed and filtered. Productive Simpson clonality was computed per sample as the square root of Simpson's diversity index over productive rearrangements. The table was pulled from immuneACCESS by TCRdb, which kept in-frame rearrangements only. Such tables lose some clones; where checked, under half of the loss comes from unresolved V genes, and the rest has no known cause. The V and J calls and clone size were taken over from that table, and D and trimming were inferred from the DNA. This sample gives about 230,000 clones in total; 80% to 85% of them show up just once. The ten largest make up 4.4% of the sample.

Whole blood was collected in K2EDTA tubes by collaborating institutions according to the institutions' own protocols. For TCRbeta analysis, collaborators shipped samples in one of three forms: frozen whole blood, isolated PBMCs, or DNA extracted from either of those sample types. A word on this clone: This receptor's antigen is unknown. Base-call qualities are not available, and no considerably larger clone is one nucleotide away.

This chain is built from TRBV18 and TRBJ1-4; the junction holds 10 bases that match TRBD1. This TCR came from a man over 45 with active or convalescent COVID-19. Sequencing was performed on peripheral blood. The nucleotide sequence reads as follows: TGTGCCAGCTCGCTGGGACAGGGGAATGAAAAACTGTTTTTT. It specifies CASSLGQGNEKLFF.